Shown below are 26 T cell receptor beta chains from a single sample sequenced in a study of CD8 T cells in ankylosing spondylitis. In TCRdb, the 5' RACE reads were re-called with MiXCR into one record per CDR3 protein. The data hold tens of thousands of distinct CDR3 sequences, with around 17% observed a single time. The sample comprised blood. The receptors derive from a male donor with ankylosing spondylitis or in good health (not recorded which).

This clonotype was observed many times. The chain uses TRBV10-3 and TRBJ2-5, with 9 bases lining up with TRBD1. Looked up from germline, CDR1 is ENHRY and CDR2 is SYGVKD. This CDR3 is built from 15 residues. V gave up 3 bases and J gave up 2 bases; unmatched junction bases: 4. CDR3 sequence: CAISDLGQGQETQYF. The CDR3 bases are TGTGCCATCAGTGATTTAGGACAGGGGCAAGAGACCCAGTACTTC.

This clonotype was counted only a few times. The rearrangement links TRBV19 to TRBJ1-5, with no clear D. From germline, CDR1 is LNHDA and CDR2 SQIVND (reference sequence). This CDR3 is built from 15 residues. V lost 0 bases to trimming and J lost 11 bases, with 17 bases between them. CDR3: CASSIEQTAESAQHF. DNA for the CDR3: TGTGCCAGTAGTATAGAGCAGACGGCGGAATCAGCCCAGCATTTT.

This clonotype was seen at least ten times. This sequence joins TRBV28 and TRBJ1-3, with D perhaps matching TRBD1 (6 bases). The CDR3 is 16 amino acids. V was cut by 7 bases and J by 0 bases, with 16 bases left in between. Germline CDR1 reads MDHEN; CDR2 reads SYDVKM. The CDR3, as DNA: TGTGCCAGCACCCAGGACAGCATTAGCTCTGGAAACACCATATATTTT. This sequence encodes CASTQDSISSGNTIYF.

The chain recombines TRBV12-3 or TRBV12-4 with TRBJ2-2; D unclear. The CDR3 spans 13 residues. Deletions cut 3 bases from V and 1 base from J, with 3 bases between. The CDR3 region has the DNA TGTGCCAGCAGTTTGTTGAACACCGGGGAGCTGTTTTTT. Protein product: CASSLLNTGELFF.

This clonotype was found many times. The rearrangement joins TRBV12-3 or TRBV12-4 to TRBJ2-2; 8 bases align to TRBD2. This CDR3 has 14 residues. The ends lost 10 bases at V and 1 base at J; junction bases unmatched: 5. CDR3 loop: CATLAGWNTGELFF. The CDR3 DNA follows: TGTGCCACCTTAGCGGGATGGAACACCGGGGAGCTGTTTTTT.

This clonotype was seen ten or more times. The chain is built from TRBV3-1 and TRBJ2-2; D assignment may be TRBD1 or TRBD2 (5 bases each). The germline V gene encodes CDR1 LGHDT and CDR2 YNNKEL (reference sequence). The CDR3 loop spans 16 amino acids. Between the trimmed V and J ends, which lost 0 bases and 1 base, there was a span of 9 bases. CDR3 amino acids: CASSQDGALNTGELFF. CDR3 nucleotide sequence: TGTGCCAGCAGCCAAGACGGGGCTCTGAACACCGGGGAGCTGTTTTTT. The full variable domain, rest sourced from reference TRBV3-1 and TRBJ2-2, is DTAVSQTPKYLVTQMGNDKSIKCEQNLGHDTMYWYKQDSKKFLKIMFSYNNKELIINETVPNRFSPKSPDKAHLNLHINSLELGDSAVYFCASSQDGALNTGELFFGEGSRLTVL.

The chain uses TRBV7-8 and TRBJ2-3, with D maybe TRBD2 (6 bases). Trimming left V 8 bases short and J 6 bases short, with 18 bases between. CDR3 size: 14 residues. Germline values: CDR1 SGHVS, CDR2 FQNEAQ. CDR3: CASRVGLQSDTQYF. DNA of the CDR3: TGTGCCAGCCGGGTGGGACTCCAATCGGATACGCAGTATTTT.

This clonotype was observed many times. In DNA, the CDR3 is TGTGCCTGGAGTGGGGACAAAGGCACTGAAGCTTTCTTT. Its translation is CAWSGDKGTEAFF. This chain uses TRBV30 with TRBJ1-1; a possible D gene is TRBD1 (6 bases). Germline V lookup: CDR1 GTSNPN, CDR2 SVGIG (reference sequence). Trimming stripped 1 base from V and 4 bases from J, with 10 bases between. The CDR3 has 13 amino acids.

V and J are TRBV12-3 or TRBV12-4 and TRBJ2-7; 9 bases agree with TRBD2. CDR3 length equals 16 residues. The V gene end was trimmed by 4 bases and the J gene end by 7 bases; junction bases not matched to a gene: 14. For the CDR3, the DNA is TGTGCCAGCAGTTCCCCGTGGCTAGCGGGATCTCAAGAGCAGTACTTC. Its protein is CASSSPWLAGSQEQYF.

There are a few counts of this clonotype. The V and J genes are TRBV9 and TRBJ2-3, with 7 bases fitting TRBD2. Looked up from germline, CDR1 is SGDLS and CDR2 is YYNGEE. The trim removed 0 bases at V and 2 bases at J, leaving 9 bases unmatched. CDR3 size: 17 residues. CDR3 bases: TGTGCCAGCAGCGTAGCCAGCGGGAATTCCCTCACAGATACGCAGTATTTT. Translating it yields CASSVASGNSLTDTQYF. Together with reference TRBV9 and TRBJ2-3, the CDR3 gives the full variable domain: DSGVTQTPKHLITATGQRVTLRCSPRSGDLSVYWYQQSLDQGLQFLIQYYNGEERAKGNILERFSAQQFPDLHSELNLSSLELGDSALYFCASSVASGNSLTDTQYFGPGTRLTVL.

This clonotype was counted at least ten times. The chain recombines TRBV15 with TRBJ2-4; D ambiguous. The CDR3 is made up of 14 amino acids. CDR1 and CDR2 (germline): LNHNV, YYDKDF (reference sequence). Trimming stripped 1 base from V and 3 bases from J, with 7 bases between. The CDR3 coding sequence is TGTGCCACCAGCAGAGTAGGCAGCAAAAACATTCAGTACTTC. This translates into CATSRVGSKNIQYF.

This clonotype was found many times. The CDR3 loop reads CASSLRMNTEAFF. Written as DNA, the CDR3 is TGCGCCAGCAGCTTGAGGATGAACACTGAAGCTTTCTTT. The chain is built from TRBV5-1 and TRBJ1-1; the D is unclear. Germline V gene lookup returns CDR1 SGHRS and CDR2 YFSETQ. The CDR3 sequence is 13 residues long. The germline V and J ends were trimmed by 1 base and 0 bases, with 4 bases remaining between them.

This clonotype was recorded a few times. The chain couples TRBV29-1 to TRBJ2-1; 14 bases line up with TRBD2. Trimming took 4 bases from V and 8 from J; bases not matched to a gene: 7. CDR3 size: 15 residues. CDR1 is SQVTM and CDR2 is ANQGSEA in the germline V gene. CDR3: CSVGTSGRPSDEQFF. CDR3 nucleotide sequence: TGCAGCGTTGGGACTAGCGGGAGGCCCAGCGATGAGCAGTTCTTC.

This clonotype turned up a few times. V and J are TRBV28 and TRBJ1-3; D gene unclear. CDR1 and CDR2 from the germline V gene are MDHEN and SYDVKM. V was trimmed by 6 bases and J by 0 bases, leaving 15 bases between them. This CDR3 is 16 amino acids long. CDR3 loop: CASSEGGAFSGNTIYF. The CDR3 DNA sequence: TGTGCCAGCAGCGAGGGTGGAGCCTTCTCTGGAAACACCATATATTTT.

J is TRBJ2-7 and V is TRBV12-3 or TRBV12-4; the D is unclear. V lost 2 bases and J 5 bases, leaving 7 bases between the germline ends. This CDR3 spans 12 amino acids. The CDR3 protein is CASSLNWNEQYF. The CDR3 nucleotides read TGTGCCAGCAGTTTAAATTGGAACGAGCAGTACTTC.

This clonotype has more than one count but fewer than ten. The chain has TRBV20-1 and TRBJ2-3, with unresolved D. Germline loops: CDR1 DFQATT, CDR2 SNEGSKA (reference sequence). The CDR3 runs to 12 residues. The V end lost 3 bases, the J end lost 0 bases, and 4 bases lay between the germline ends. The CDR3 nucleotides are TGCAGTGCTAGTCCTAGCACAGATACGCAGTATTTT. Translated: CSASPSTDTQYF.

The V and J genes are TRBV6-6 and TRBJ1-1; TRBD1 is a possible D gene (6 bases). This CDR3 contains 14 residues. The germline CDR1 and CDR2 sequences are MNHNY and SVGAGI (reference sequence). V lost 2 bases and J lost 1, with 8 bases in between. The CDR3 region is CASSYKQGNTEAFF. The CDR3 DNA reads as TGTGCCAGCAGTTACAAACAGGGGAACACTGAAGCTTTCTTT.

This chain connects TRBV27 to TRBJ2-2; D not certain. The germline CDR1 and CDR2 sequences are MNHEY and SMNVEV (reference sequence). This CDR3 region has 13 residues. The V end was cut by 5 bases, the J end by 2 bases, with 6 bases between. For the CDR3, the DNA is TGTGCCAGCAGTACCATTAACACCGGGGAGCTGTTTTTT. Its protein product is CASSTINTGELFF.

Many counts were recorded for this clonotype. The chain employs TRBV7-2 and TRBJ2-3; D remains ambiguous. The CDR3 consists of 14 residues. V was cut by 5 bases and J by 1 base, with 10 bases left in between. Germline assignment: CDR1 SGHTA and CDR2 FQGNSA. CDR3 amino acids: CASSTAFGTDTQYF. The CDR3 DNA reads TGTGCCAGCAGCACCGCCTTTGGCACAGATACGCAGTATTTT. Looking up the rest from reference TRBV7-2 and TRBJ2-3 gives the full variable domain: GAGVSQSPSNKVTEKGKDVELRCDPISGHTALYWYRQSLGQGLEFLIYFQGNSAPDKSGLPSDRFSAERTGGSVSTLTIQRTQQEDSAVYLCASSTAFGTDTQYFGPGTRLTVL.

This clonotype was counted many times. The CDR3 region has the DNA TGTGCCAGCAGTAGGTCTGGGGCCAACGTCCTGACTTTC. Its translation is CASSRSGANVLTF. The V and J genes are TRBV25-1 and TRBJ2-6; D ambiguous. There are 13 residues in the CDR3. The germline gives CDR1 MGHDK, CDR2 SYGVNS. V was clipped by 5 bases and J by 1 base, with 3 bases between them.

This clonotype was recorded many times. The CDR3 bases are TGTGCCAGGAGAGACTTCGCCAAAAACATTCAGTACTTC. Translated, it gives CARRDFAKNIQYF. The chain recombines TRBV2 with TRBJ2-4; D is undetermined. V lost 9 bases and J 1 base, leaving 10 bases between the germline ends. The CDR3 sequence is 13 residues long. CDR1 and CDR2 (germline): SNHLY, FYNNEI.

The chain recombines TRBV7-6 with TRBJ1-4; 11 nucleotides agree with TRBD1. Unmatched junction bases numbered 3, after V lost 5 bases and J lost 4 bases. This CDR3 has 15 residues. Per the germline V gene, CDR1 is SGHVS and CDR2 is FNYEAQ. The CDR3 sequence is CASSLGQGVNEKLFF. The CDR3 region has the DNA TGTGCCAGCAGCCTGGGACAGGGGGTTAATGAAAAACTGTTTTTT.

V usage is TRBV7-9 and J usage is TRBJ2-1, with D unresolved. CDR1 and CDR2 (germline): SEHNR, FQNEAQ (reference sequence). With 2 bases removed from V and 3 bases from J, the gap between germline ends came to 8 bases. The length of the CDR3 is 14 residues. The CDR3 DNA follows: TGTGCCAGCAGCTTAAGGACCATCTACAATGAGCAGTTCTTC. As protein: CASSLRTIYNEQFF.

This CDR3 reads CASSPWTVPTDSGTGELFF. The CDR3 nucleotides read TGTGCCAGTAGTCCATGGACAGTTCCGACGGATTCTGGCACCGGGGAGCTGTTTTTT. The rearrangement links TRBV19 to TRBJ2-2; tentatively, D is TRBD1 (6 bases). The CDR3 is made up of 19 amino acids. In germline, CDR1 is LNHDA, CDR2 SQIVND (reference sequence). Between the trimmed V and J ends, which lost 5 bases and 4 bases, there was a span of 26 bases.

This clonotype occurred many times. This chain uses TRBV4-3 with TRBJ1-4, with TRBD1 as a possible D gene (6 bases). The CDR3 has 13 residues. Trimming took off 1 base at V and 7 bases at J, with 7 bases between the two ends. Germline V gives CDR1 LGHNA, CDR2 YSLEER. CDR3 sequence: CASSQAGVEKLFF. CDR3 in DNA: TGCGCCAGCAGCCAAGCAGGGGTTGAAAAACTGTTTTTT.

There are many counts of this clonotype. This chain uses TRBV6-5 with TRBJ1-4, with D maybe TRBD1 (5 bases). Trimming shortened V by 0 bases and J by 4 bases, and 9 bases separated the two germline ends. The length of the CDR3 is 15 residues. CDR1 and CDR2 from the germline V gene are MNHEY and SVGAGI. The CDR3 here is CASSYSQGLNEKLFF. The CDR3 coding sequence is TGTGCCAGCAGTTACTCGCAGGGCCTTAATGAAAAACTGTTTTTT.